This T cell receptor beta chain was profiled in a study of memory CD4+ T cells and cytomegalovirus serostatus. Study-level information: This sample comes from healthy Belgian adults, eight or nine CMV seropositive, approximately 25 seronegative. Study-wide points: Suggested: most of the CMV-linked TCR signature lies in CD4+ memory cells.

Details on this clone: Its antigen is as yet unknown.

The sort gate was single viable CD3+CD4+CD8-CD45RO+ cells for memory CD4+ T cells. Libraries were prepared by immunoSEQ multiplex PCR; TCRdb keeps only in-frame clonotypes and omits some of them. The sample lists tens of thousands of clones, around four fifths occurring once. The ends were cut back, 7 bases at V and 5 bases at J, with 16 bases in the middle. This CDR3 spans 14 amino acids. Germline CDR1 and CDR2: SGHRS and YFSETQ. The sequence derives from an adult in good health and CMV-seronegative. Material: memory CD4+ T cells from blood. The chain recombines TRBV5-1 with TRBJ2-1; maybe TRBD1 (5 bases). The CDR3 spells CASARWGSDNEQFF. In nucleotides, the CDR3 is TGCGCCAGCGCGAGATGGGGCTCAGACAATGAGCAGTTCTTC.